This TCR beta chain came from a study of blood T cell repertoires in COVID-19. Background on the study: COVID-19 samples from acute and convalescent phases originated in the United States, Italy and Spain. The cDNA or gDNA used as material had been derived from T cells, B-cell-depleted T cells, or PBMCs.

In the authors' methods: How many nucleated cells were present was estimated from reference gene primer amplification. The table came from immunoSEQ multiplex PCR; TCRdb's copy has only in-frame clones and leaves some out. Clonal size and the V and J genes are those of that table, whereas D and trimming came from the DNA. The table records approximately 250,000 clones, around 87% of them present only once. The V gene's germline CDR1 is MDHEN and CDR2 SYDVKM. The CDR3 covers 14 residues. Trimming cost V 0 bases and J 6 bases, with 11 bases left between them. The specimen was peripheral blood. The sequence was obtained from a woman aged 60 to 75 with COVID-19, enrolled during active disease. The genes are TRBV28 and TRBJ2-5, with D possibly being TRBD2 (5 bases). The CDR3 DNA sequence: TGTGCCAGCAGTTTATGGGCTAGCTTGAAGACCCAGTACTTC. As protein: CASSLWASLKTQYF. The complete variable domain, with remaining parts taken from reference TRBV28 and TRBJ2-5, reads DVKVTQSSRYLVKRTGEKVFLECVQDMDHENMFWYRQDPGLGLRLIYFSYDVKMKEKGDIPEGYSVSREKKERFSLILESASTNQTSMYLCASSLWASLKTQYFGPGTRLLVL.